The rows below give T cell receptor beta chains drawn from one sample of a study of response to subunit inactivated influenza vaccine. Each CDR3 protein is one row after TCRdb ran MiXCR on the RT-PCR reads. The repertoire includes about 780,000 distinct CDR3 sequences, about 18% of them detected once, and around 9.9% sits in the top ten. Material: PBMCs from blood, obtained roughly 5 days after vaccination. The receptors shown here come from a man aged 45 to 65 who received an inactivated influenza vaccine. CDR3s include the opening cysteine and the closing phenylalanine or tryptophan. A D gene is named only where the DNA matches it firmly. Only some rows state a clone size, as once, few, many or a class for expanded clones.

clone size: few; D gene: TRBD2; J gene: TRBJ2-7; V gene: TRBV27; CDR3 DNA: TGTGCCAGCAGTTCCCCAAGCGGGGGGGCCTACGAGCAGTACTTC; CDR3 protein: CASSSPSGGAYEQYF
clone size: .; D gene: .; J gene: TRBJ2-2; V gene: TRBV11-1; CDR3 DNA: TGTGCCAGCAGCTTAGCGTATGGGGGCACCGGGGAGCTGTTTTTT; CDR3 protein: CASSLAYGGTGELFF
clone size: few; D gene: TRBD2; J gene: TRBJ2-7; V gene: TRBV20-1; CDR3 DNA: TGCAGTGCTGAGCGGGACGGCGCCAACGAGCAGTACTTC; CDR3 protein: CSAERDGANEQYF
clone size: many; D gene: .; J gene: TRBJ1-5; V gene: TRBV5-6; CDR3 DNA: TGTGCCAGCAGCTTGGGGGGTTTCAATCAGCCCCAGCATTTT; CDR3 protein: CASSLGGFNQPQHF
clone size: many; D gene: .; J gene: TRBJ2-1; V gene: TRBV20-1; CDR3 DNA: TGCAGTGCTACAACAAGTCCCCACAATGAGCAGTTCTTC; CDR3 protein: CSATTSPHNEQFF
clone size: .; D gene: .; J gene: TRBJ2-1; V gene: TRBV12-3/TRBV12-4; CDR3 DNA: TGTGCCAGCAGACCCCACCGGGGGTTTTTGGATGAGCAGTTCTTC; CDR3 protein: CASRPHRGFLDEQFF
clone size: .; D gene: TRBD1; J gene: TRBJ2-5; V gene: TRBV6-5; CDR3 DNA: TGTGCCAGCAGTTACTCAGGGGGCTCTTTAGAGACCCAGTACTTC; CDR3 protein: CASSYSGGSLETQYF
clone size: few; D gene: .; J gene: TRBJ1-2; V gene: TRBV18; CDR3 DNA: TGTGCCAGCTCACCAGGGCGGAAAGTCGGCTATGGCTACACCTTC; CDR3 protein: CASSPGRKVGYGYTF
clone size: .; D gene: TRBD2; J gene: TRBJ2-1; V gene: TRBV3-1; CDR3 DNA: TGTGCCAGCAGCCATCGAGGCATGGGCGGGGGGGCCAATGAGCAGTTCTTC; CDR3 protein: CASSHRGMGGGANEQFF
clone size: .; D gene: TRBD1; J gene: TRBJ2-7; V gene: TRBV15; CDR3 DNA: TGTGCCACCAGAACGGGTGAGACAGGGGGCTACTACGAGCAGTACTTC; CDR3 protein: CATRTGETGGYYEQYF
clone size: .; D gene: .; J gene: TRBJ2-7; V gene: TRBV6-2/TRBV6-3; CDR3 DNA: TGTGCCAGCAGTTATCGGACGTTCTACGAGCAGTACTTC; CDR3 protein: CASSYRTFYEQYF
clone size: .; D gene: TRBD1; J gene: TRBJ1-5; V gene: TRBV3-1; CDR3 DNA: TGTGCCAGCAGCCATCTCCCGGGACAGACTATCGGAGATAGCAATCAGCCCCAGCATTTT; CDR3 protein: CASSHLPGQTIGDSNQPQHF
clone size: .; D gene: .; J gene: TRBJ1-2; V gene: TRBV3-1; CDR3 DNA: TGTGCCAGCAGTAAAGGGAGGAGTTCCTTAACCTACACCTTC; CDR3 protein: CASSKGRSSLTYTF
clone size: .; D gene: .; J gene: TRBJ2-7; V gene: TRBV6-2/TRBV6-3; CDR3 DNA: TGTGCCAGCAAATCAAGGACTCTGAGCTCCTACGAGCAGTACTTC; CDR3 protein: CASKSRTLSSYEQYF
clone size: .; D gene: .; J gene: TRBJ2-4; V gene: TRBV7-2; CDR3 DNA: TGTGCCAGCAGCTTAGCCTCACCAGGGGTGGTCGGTGGCATTCAGTACTTC; CDR3 protein: CASSLASPGVVGGIQYF
clone size: .; D gene: TRBD1; J gene: TRBJ1-3; V gene: TRBV10-3; CDR3 DNA: TGTGCCATCAGAGGACAGGTCGGCGAAAACACCATATATTTT; CDR3 protein: CAIRGQVGENTIYF
clone size: once; D gene: .; J gene: TRBJ1-2; V gene: TRBV18; CDR3 DNA: TGTGCCAGCTCACCAGGGGCAGGCCACTATGGCTACACCTTC; CDR3 protein: CASSPGAGHYGYTF
clone size: many; D gene: .; J gene: TRBJ1-6; V gene: TRBV6-2/TRBV6-3; CDR3 DNA: TGTGCCAGCAGCCGAGGACAGAATTCACCCCTCCACTTT; CDR3 protein: CASSRGQNSPLHF
clone size: .; D gene: .; J gene: TRBJ2-6; V gene: TRBV18; CDR3 DNA: TGTGCCAGCTCACCGTTAACCGGGCCGTTATCTTCTGGGGCCAACGTCCTGACTTTC; CDR3 protein: CASSPLTGPLSSGANVLTF
clone size: .; D gene: .; J gene: TRBJ2-1; V gene: TRBV7-2; CDR3 DNA: TGTGCCAGCAGCTTAGCGGGGGGAATAGTCAATGAGCAGTTCTTC; CDR3 protein: CASSLAGGIVNEQFF
clone size: .; D gene: .; J gene: TRBJ2-5; V gene: TRBV6-2/TRBV6-3; CDR3 DNA: TGTGCCAGCAGTAAAGGATGGCAAGAGACCCAGTACTTC; CDR3 protein: CASSKGWQETQYF
clone size: few; D gene: TRBD1; J gene: TRBJ2-3; V gene: TRBV15; CDR3 DNA: TGTGCCACCAGCAGACGACAGGGGAGCACAGATACGCAGTATTTT; CDR3 protein: CATSRRQGSTDTQYF
clone size: .; D gene: TRBD2; J gene: TRBJ2-3; V gene: TRBV28; CDR3 DNA: TGTGCCGGCGGGACTAGCGGGGGGGCCCCAGATACGCAGTATTTT; CDR3 protein: CAGGTSGGAPDTQYF
clone size: few; D gene: .; J gene: TRBJ2-3; V gene: TRBV25-1; CDR3 DNA: TGTGCCAGCAGTGCAGTGGGAGGGGGGCCAGATACGCAGTATTTT; CDR3 protein: CASSAVGGGPDTQYF
clone size: few; D gene: .; J gene: TRBJ2-1; V gene: TRBV7-6; CDR3 DNA: TGTGCCAGCAGCTTAGCGAACCCTGAATATTGGAATGAGCAGTTCTTC; CDR3 protein: CASSLANPEYWNEQFF
clone size: .; D gene: .; J gene: TRBJ2-1; V gene: TRBV19; CDR3 DNA: TGTGCCAGTAGTATAGGTATGACAGGCCTGAGCTCCTACAATGAGCAGTTCTTC; CDR3 protein: CASSIGMTGLSSYNEQFF
clone size: .; D gene: .; J gene: TRBJ2-5; V gene: TRBV12-3/TRBV12-4; CDR3 DNA: TGTGCCAGCAGTTTAGGAGGGCGGGCTAGCGCATACCAAGAGACCCAGTACTTC; CDR3 protein: CASSLGGRASAYQETQYF
clone size: .; D gene: .; J gene: TRBJ2-1; V gene: TRBV16; CDR3 DNA: TGTGCCAGCAGCCAGGTGGCGGAATACAATGAGCAGTTCTTC; CDR3 protein: CASSQVAEYNEQFF
clone size: few; D gene: .; J gene: TRBJ2-5; V gene: TRBV25-1; CDR3 DNA: TGTGCCAGCTCCGGGCTTTGGGAGACCCAGTACTTC; CDR3 protein: CASSGLWETQYF
clone size: few; D gene: TRBD1; J gene: TRBJ1-2; V gene: TRBV4-2; CDR3 DNA: TGTGCCAGCAGCCAAGATAGTTCGCGGACAGGAAACTATGGCTACACCTTC; CDR3 protein: CASSQDSSRTGNYGYTF
clone size: .; D gene: .; J gene: TRBJ2-1; V gene: TRBV4-3; CDR3 DNA: TGCGCCAGCAGCCGAACTAATTCCTACAATGAGCAGTTCTTC; CDR3 protein: CASSRTNSYNEQFF
clone size: many; D gene: .; J gene: TRBJ2-7; V gene: TRBV11-2; CDR3 DNA: TGTGCCAGCAGCTTAGCGCAGGGGAGGGCCTACGAGCAGTACTTC; CDR3 protein: CASSLAQGRAYEQYF